These 27 T cell receptor beta chains were all obtained from the same sample, sequenced in a study of lymphopenia after photon versus proton radiotherapy. Using immunoSEQ multiplex PCR, the repertoire was profiled, and TCRdb retains in-frame clones only, with some absent. This table has some 14,000 clones, 70% to 85% appearing once. Sequenced material: peripheral blood, taken from a patient treated with photon-based radiotherapy. The receptor set was obtained from a middle-aged man with gastric cancer.

This clone was detected a few times. The gene calls are TRBV2 and TRBJ1-2; D gene ambiguous. V shed 7 bases and J shed 4 bases, with 7 bases lying between them. Germline CDR1 reads SNHLY; CDR2 reads FYNNEI. CDR3 length equals 11 residues. The CDR3 protein is CASTPGYGYTF. The CDR3 nucleotides read TGTGCCAGCACCCCCGGCTATGGCTACACCTTC.

The sample holds a few counts of this clone. The chain employs TRBV12-2 and TRBJ2-7; the table's D call of TRBD1 was not tested on the DNA. TRBV12-2 represents a pseudogene. The CDR3 loop spans 17 amino acids. The CDR3 nucleotides read TGTGCAAGTCGCTTAGACATCCGGGACACAGGGACCAACGAGCAGTACTTC. It codes for CASRLDIRDTGTNEQYF.

The chain links TRBV7-8 to TRBJ2-3; D unclear. Per the germline V gene, CDR1 is SGHVS and CDR2 is FQNEAQ. Between the trimmed V and J ends, which lost 10 bases and 0 bases, there was a span of 8 bases. This CDR3 contains 12 residues. CDR3 residues: CAIGPSTDTQYF. DNA for the CDR3: TGTGCCATCGGTCCCAGCACAGATACGCAGTATTTT.

This clone was observed a single time. The genes are TRBV19 and TRBJ2-4; D tentatively reads TRBD1 or TRBD2 (5 bases each). The CDR3 spans 11 residues. V was shortened by 5 bases and J by 10 bases, with 9 bases between the two germline ends. Germline lookup yields CDR1 LNHDA and CDR2 SQIVND (reference sequence). The CDR3 here is CASSGGRIQYF. Here the CDR3 DNA reads TGTGCCAGTAGTGGGGGACGGATTCAGTACTTC.

J is TRBJ2-1 and V is TRBV11-2; unclear D gene. Trimming removed 1 base at V and 1 base at J, with 11 bases between. This CDR3 comprises 16 residues. The germline V gene encodes CDR1 SGHAT and CDR2 FQNNGV. Here the CDR3 DNA reads TGTGCCAGCAGCTTAGCGAGGACGCGATCCTACAATGAGCAGTTCTTC. Translated, it gives CASSLARTRSYNEQFF.

The sample holds a few counts of this clone. The chain joins TRBV7-9 to TRBJ1-5, with 7 bases fitting TRBD1. This CDR3 spans 14 amino acids. With 3 bases clipped from V and 1 base from J, the junction kept 0 bases outside the gene matches. The germline V gene encodes CDR1 SEHNR and CDR2 FQNEAQ (reference sequence). CDR3 residues: CASSLTGSNQPQHF. CDR3 bases: TGTGCCAGCAGCTTGACAGGGAGCAATCAGCCCCAGCATTTT. Looking up the rest from reference TRBV7-9 and TRBJ1-5 gives the full variable domain: DTGVSQNPRHKITKRGQNVTFRCDPISEHNRLYWYRQTLGQGPEFLTYFQNEAQLEKSRLLSDRFSAERPKGSFSTLEIQRTEQGDSAMYLCASSLTGSNQPQHFGDGTRLSIL.

The chain combines TRBV5-5 with TRBJ2-7; 7 positions agree with TRBD1. Trimming cost V 1 base and J 7 bases; bases outside gene matches: 5. The germline V gene has CDR1 SGHKS and CDR2 YYEKEE (reference sequence). CDR3 length equals 13 residues. The CDR3: CASSLFAGGEQYV. In DNA form, the CDR3 reads TGTGCCAGCAGCTTGTTTGCAGGGGGTGAGCAGTACGTC.

The chain uses TRBV18 and TRBJ2-7; a possible D gene is TRBD1 (5 bases). Germline V CDR1 and CDR2: KGHSH, LQKENI. Trimming pared 3 bases from V and 1 base from J, leaving 13 bases between. The CDR3 length is 15 residues. The CDR3 loop reads CASSPGQGPSYEQYV. The CDR3 nucleotides read TGTGCCAGCTCACCTGGTCAGGGCCCTTCCTACGAGCAGTACGTC.

This chain links TRBV11-3 with TRBJ2-2; D is possibly TRBD2 (5 bases). CDR1 and CDR2 from the germline V gene are SGHNT and YENEEA. The CDR3 extends over 17 amino acids. V was trimmed by 1 base and J by 0 bases, leaving 12 bases between them. Here the CDR3 reads CASSLAHGLTNTGELFF. CDR3 DNA: TGTGCCAGCAGCTTAGCACACGGACTGACGAACACCGGGGAGCTGTTTTTT.

This chain joins TRBV5-1 and TRBJ1-1, with unresolved D. CDR1 is SGHRS and CDR2 is YFSETQ in the germline V gene. V gave up 5 bases and J gave up 1 base, with 12 bases separating them. This CDR3 region has 14 residues. CDR3 protein: CASSLGWANTEAFF. Written as DNA, the CDR3 is TGCGCCAGCAGTTTAGGGTGGGCGAACACTGAAGCTTTCTTT.

The chain couples TRBV5-1 to TRBJ2-1; 11 bases map to TRBD2. This CDR3 contains 15 residues. The germline CDR1 and CDR2 sequences are SGHRS and YFSETQ. V lost 5 bases to trimming and J lost 5 bases; unmatched junction nucleotides: 6. CDR3 region: CASRQTSGANNEQFF. The DNA for the CDR3 is TGCGCCAGCAGGCAGACTAGCGGGGCTAACAATGAGCAGTTCTTC.

Concerning this clone itself: An end of the junction differs from the germline gene, which may be a read error. The chain has TRBV5-8 and TRBJ2-7; D is perhaps TRBD1 or TRBD2 (5 bases each). Germline loops: CDR1 SGHTS, CDR2 YDEGEE. This CDR3 comprises 14 residues. Here the CDR3 reads CASSQAGDADEQYF. As DNA, the CDR3 is TGCGCCAGCAGCCAAGCTGGGGACGCTGACGAGCAGTACTTC.

The chain has TRBV9 and TRBJ1-6; D is ambiguous. The V gene lost 0 bases and the J gene lost 4 bases, with 5 bases spanning the gap. Looked up from germline, CDR1 is SGDLS and CDR2 is YYNGEE. The CDR3 spans 14 residues. The CDR3 is CASSVDSYNSPLHF. DNA for the CDR3: TGTGCCAGCAGCGTAGATAGTTATAATTCACCCCTCCACTTT.

This chain connects TRBV2 to TRBJ2-5, with 11 bases aligning to TRBD1. Germline CDR1 is SNHLY and CDR2 is FYNNEI. There are 14 residues in the CDR3. The V gene end was trimmed by 7 bases and the J gene end by 5 bases; junction bases not matched to a gene: 6. The CDR3: CASTGQGAGETQYF. CDR3 coding DNA: TGTGCCAGCACTGGACAGGGGGCTGGGGAGACCCAGTACTTC.

This chain uses TRBV29-1 with TRBJ2-5; 7 bases line up with TRBD1. CDR3 length: 15 residues. Trimming took 3 bases from V and 4 from J; bases not matched to a gene: 11. Germline V gene sequence: CDR1 SQVTM, CDR2 ANQGSEA. The CDR3 DNA sequence: TGCAGCGTTGAGTCGGGACAGTACAGCGGAGAGACCCAGTACTTC. This encodes CSVESGQYSGETQYF.

The chain combines TRBV19 with TRBJ2-3; the D gene could be TRBD1 or TRBD2 (5 bases each). V was pared by 2 bases and J by 0 bases, with 21 bases between. This CDR3 is 19 amino acids long. CDR1 is LNHDA, CDR2 SQIVND, per germline (reference sequence). CDR3 bases: TGTGCCAGTAGTATACAGCGGCAGGGAACCTTCCGGAGCACAGATACGCAGTATTTT. Translated, it gives CASSIQRQGTFRSTDTQYF. Full variable domain (remainder filled in from reference TRBV19 and TRBJ2-3): DGGITQSPKYLFRKEGQNVTLSCEQNLNHDAMYWYRQDPGQGLRLIYYSQIVNDFQKGDIAEGYSVSREKKESFPLTVTSAQKNPTAFYLCASSIQRQGTFRSTDTQYFGPGTRLTVL.

The rearrangement uses TRBV29-1 and TRBJ1-6, with D possibly being TRBD1 (5 bases). V was pared by 7 bases and J by 10 bases, with 14 bases between. Germline CDR1 SQVTM, CDR2 ANQGSEA. This CDR3 contains 12 residues. CDR3 DNA sequence: TGCAGCGGCCAGCGGGGACGCTCACCCCTCCACTTT. Translation: CSGQRGRSPLHF.

This sequence joins TRBV7-2 and TRBJ1-6, with 10 bases that match TRBD1. Looked up from germline, CDR1 is SGHTA and CDR2 is FQGNSA. The V gene end was trimmed by 5 bases and the J gene end by 9 bases; junction bases not matched to a gene: 7. The CDR3 totals 15 residues. CDR3 protein: CASSHRDRGISPLHF. CDR3 in DNA: TGTGCCAGCAGCCACCGGGACAGGGGAATTTCACCCCTCCACTTT.

V is TRBV4-1 and J is TRBJ1-1, with 9 bases lining up with TRBD1. The length of the CDR3 is 16 residues. Germline loops: CDR1 MGHRA, CDR2 YSYEKL. The V and J ends lost 4 bases and 10 bases, in that order; junction bases with no gene match: 16. The CDR3, as DNA: TGCGCCAGCAGCCCTGCGGGACAGGGCACCTCAGGGTTAGCTTTCTTT. Translating gives CASSPAGQGTSGLAFF.

CDR3 DNA: TGTGCCAGCAGCTTAGAATACGGGACACGAGGCTACACCTTC. Its translation is CASSLEYGTRGYTF. The chain has TRBV11-2 and TRBJ1-2; tentatively, D is TRBD1 (6 bases). The CDR3 contains 14 residues. V was pared by 0 bases and J by 8 bases, with 13 bases between. The V gene's germline CDR1 is SGHAT and CDR2 FQNNGV.

This clone was observed a handful of times. The J gene is TRBJ2-3, the V gene TRBV11-2, with 8 bases identical to TRBD2. The CDR3 totals 16 residues. The germline CDR1 and CDR2 sequences are SGHAT and FQNNGV. Trimming took 1 base from V and 7 from J; bases not matched to a gene: 10. Here the CDR3 DNA reads TGTGCCAGCAGCTTAGCACCGGGACTAGATGAGAATACGCAGTATTTT. This codes for CASSLAPGLDENTQYF.

Only a few counts were recorded for this clone. CDR3 nucleotides: TGTGCCAGCAGTGAATTCGGTAGCGGGGGGAATGAGCAGTTCTTC. This codes for CASSEFGSGGNEQFF. This chain uses TRBV6-4 with TRBJ2-1, with TRBD2 matching over 10 bases. Germline values: CDR1 MRHNA, CDR2 SNTAGT. This CDR3 comprises 15 residues. V trimming: 3 bases; J trimming: 7 bases; junction bases outside the gene matches: 6.

The V gene is TRBV6-4, the J gene TRBJ1-1; D is undetermined. Germline-derived CDR1 and CDR2 are MRHNA and SNTAGT. The length of the CDR3 is 13 residues. V dropped 3 bases and J dropped 1 base, with 6 bases sitting between them. The CDR3 coding sequence is TGTGCCAGCAGTGAGAACAGGAACACTGAAGCTTTCTTT. Protein: CASSENRNTEAFF.

The rearrangement uses TRBV15 and TRBJ2-6, with D uncertain. Germline loops: CDR1 LNHNV, CDR2 YYDKDF (reference sequence). V lost 4 bases and J lost 2, with 15 bases in between. The length of the CDR3 is 17 residues. CDR3 region: CATSKRSSNTGANVLTF. The CDR3 nucleotides read TGTGCCACCAGCAAAAGGTCCAGCAACACTGGGGCCAACGTCCTGACTTTC.

The chain joins TRBV5-1 to TRBJ2-2, with D perhaps TRBD1 or TRBD2 (5 bases each). Trimming took off 4 bases at V and 0 bases at J, with 13 bases between the two ends. The V gene's germline CDR1 is SGHRS and CDR2 YFSETQ. This CDR3 comprises 16 residues. The CDR3 is CASSALGPANTGELFF. CDR3 in DNA: TGCGCCAGCAGCGCCTTGGGACCGGCGAACACCGGGGAGCTGTTTTTT.

The chain links TRBV5-1 to TRBJ2-2, with a possible D match to TRBD1 (6 bases). Trimming cost V 4 bases and J 6 bases, with 13 bases left between them. This CDR3 is built from 14 residues. CDR1 is SGHRS and CDR2 is YFSETQ in the germline V gene. The CDR3 bases are TGCGCCAGCAGCCCCCAAGGGGGACCCGGGGAGCTGTTTTTT. This sequence encodes CASSPQGGPGELFF.

V usage is TRBV10-3 and J usage is TRBJ1-1; unclear D gene. The ends were cut back, 7 bases at V and 1 base at J, with 10 bases in the middle. Per germline, CDR1 ENHRY and CDR2 SYGVKD. The CDR3 is 13 residues long. The CDR3: CAINFDRNTEAFF. CDR3 nucleotide sequence: TGTGCCATCAACTTTGACCGGAACACTGAAGCTTTCTTT.